The sample holds many counts of the clone carrying this T cell receptor beta chain. Each CDR3 protein is one row after TCRdb ran MiXCR on the 5' RACE reads. Of 20,000 to 25,000 distinct CDR3 sequences listed, roughly 5% were seen once; the top ten hold roughly 20%. This sample is part of a study of T cells after yellow fever vaccination. Study-wide results and caveats: Some clonotypes, a small share, were shared between CD4 and CD8 compartments. Almost all vaccine-responding clonotypes went undetected in sorted memory subsets on day 0. Booster sampling recovered most clones from primary vaccination (roughly 97% CD4, roughly 88% CD8). Contaminants from the bulk population, in the form of abundant clonotypes, could be found in FACS-sorted repertoires.

Trimming at V came to 6 bases and at J to 5 bases, leaving 3 bases not matched to a gene. From germline, CDR1 is ENHRY and CDR2 SYGVKD. The CDR3 is 13 amino acids. The sequence derives from a man aged 18 to 29 who received the YFV17D yellow fever vaccine. This sample comprised PBMCs, either bulk or a sorted T-cell subset (CD4+, CD8+, memory, or dextramer-sorted; not recorded which), obtained about 41 days after the first yellow fever vaccination. This chain connects TRBV10-3 to TRBJ2-2; 7 bases line up with TRBD1. The CDR3 reads CAISDRETGELFF. CDR3 sequence (DNA): TGTGCCATCAGCGACAGGGAGACCGGGGAGCTGTTTTTT.